One sample yielded the 16 T cell receptor beta chains listed below, sequenced in a study of T cells expressing NK-cell markers. Following a re-call of the 5' RACE reads, TCRdb has one entry per CDR3 protein and lacks DNA. The sample holds just under 150,000 distinct CDR3 sequences. The specimen was blood T cells: a sorted CD56 or NKG2C T cell subset, CD4+ or CD8+ T cells, or bulk PBMC T cells (not recorded which). The receptors were gathered from a man aged 18 to 30 in good health.

The chain employs TRBV10-3 and TRBJ2-1; without DNA, the TCRdb call of TRBD1 cannot be checked. Germline-derived CDR1 and CDR2 are ENHRY and SYGVKD. CDR3 length: 16 amino acids. CDR3 loop: CAISWDTSRRNNEQFF.

V gene TRBV27 combines with J gene TRBJ1-1. CDR3 length: 13 amino acids. From germline, CDR1 is MNHEY and CDR2 SMNVEV (reference sequence). CDR3 sequence: CASSLSRRREAFF.

This chain joins TRBV7-8 and TRBJ2-4; TCRdb's D gene call, TRBD1, goes unchecked for lack of DNA. Germline CDR1 SGHVS, CDR2 FQNEAQ. The CDR3 consists of 15 residues. CDR3 sequence: CASSFAREAKNIQYF.

V is TRBV4-1 and J is TRBJ1-2; TCRdb lists TRBD1, though no DNA is available to test this call. This CDR3 has 14 residues. Per germline, CDR1 MGHRA and CDR2 YSYEKL. The CDR3 protein is CASSSVGGVDGYTF.

The genes are TRBV7-9 and TRBJ2-7; TCRdb picks TRBD2, but there is no DNA to check that call. Germline CDR1 and CDR2: SEHNR and FQNEAQ (reference sequence). This CDR3 comprises 14 residues. This CDR3 reads CASSSETSGNEQYF.

The chain has TRBV11-2 and TRBJ2-5; TCRdb calls TRBD2, which cannot be checked without DNA. The CDR3 loop spans 15 amino acids. Germline lookup yields CDR1 SGHAT and CDR2 FQNNGV. The CDR3 protein is CASSSGGVGQETQYF.

The V gene is TRBV11-3, the J gene TRBJ2-7; absent DNA, TCRdb's TRBD1 call cannot be checked. Germline V lookup: CDR1 SGHNT, CDR2 YENEEA. This CDR3 has 12 residues. The chain's CDR3 is CASSLYGGEQYF.

The chain employs TRBV30 and TRBJ2-7; the D gene TCRdb calls, TRBD2, cannot be checked with no DNA. Per the germline V gene, CDR1 is GTSNPN and CDR2 is SVGIG (reference sequence). The CDR3 runs 14 residues. CDR3 amino acids: CAWSEKLAAYEQYF.

This chain joins TRBV20-1 and TRBJ1-1; with no DNA, the TCRdb D assignment of TRBD1 cannot be verified. Germline-derived CDR1 and CDR2 are DFQATT and SNEGSKA (reference sequence). The CDR3 loop spans 15 amino acids. Here the CDR3 reads CSAPGTGEVGTEAFF.

This chain connects TRBV19 to TRBJ2-7; TCRdb gives TRBD1 as the D gene, but with no DNA this cannot be confirmed. From germline, CDR1 is LNHDA and CDR2 SQIVND (reference sequence). The CDR3 has 14 residues. CDR3 sequence reads: CASSWGGQAYEQYF.

Here the CDR3 reads CASSWDFRAGADEQFF. V is TRBV7-8 and J is TRBJ2-1; with no DNA, the TCRdb D assignment of TRBD2 cannot be verified. The CDR3 sequence is 16 residues long. Germline V CDR1 and CDR2: SGHVS, FQNEAQ.

The V gene is TRBV20-1, the J gene TRBJ2-7; TCRdb's D gene call, TRBD1, goes unchecked for lack of DNA. Germline CDR1 DFQATT, CDR2 SNEGSKA (reference sequence). This CDR3 spans 14 amino acids. CDR3 protein: CSARAWDNSYEQYF.

V and J are TRBV28 and TRBJ2-7. Germline CDR1 and CDR2: MDHEN and SYDVKM. The CDR3 totals 13 residues. The CDR3: CASSLQRVYEQYF.

The CDR3 loop reads CSAWTGEFGETQYF. V is TRBV20-1 and J is TRBJ2-5; no DNA is available, so the TRBD1 call from TCRdb remains unchecked. Germline V CDR1 and CDR2: DFQATT, SNEGSKA (reference sequence). The CDR3 has 14 amino acids.

This CDR3 reads CASSLEIQRGNEQYF. This chain joins TRBV7-2 and TRBJ2-7; TCRdb's D call, TRBD2, is unchecked because there is no DNA. This CDR3 comprises 15 residues. From germline, CDR1 is SGHTA and CDR2 FQGNSA.

This rearrangement joins TRBV19 to TRBJ2-1; TCRdb lists TRBD2, though no DNA is available to test this call. Germline assignment: CDR1 LNHDA and CDR2 SQIVND (reference sequence). The CDR3 totals 15 residues. CDR3 sequence reads: CASSIGVAGGNEQFF.